One T cell receptor (beta chain) is described in this entry. No antigen is known for it. This sample is part of a study of T cells after yellow fever vaccination. Germline assignment: CDR1 LGHDT and CDR2 YNNKEL (reference sequence). CDR3 length equals 15 residues. V was pared by 0 bases and J by 3 bases, with 12 bases between. General study points: Subsequent to the booster, the majority of primary-vaccination clones reappeared (under 98% CD4, 85% to 90% CD8). Abundant clonotypes from the bulk population could have been carried over as contaminants into FACS-sorted repertoires. Weaker, the secondary response had a peak occurring faster, on day 5 versus 15.

It was through 5'RACE template switching that TCR cDNA was made, with a universal primer site and UMIs added. TCRdb used MiXCR to reprocess the 5' RACE reads, holding one entry per CDR3 protein. The sample has 610,000 or so distinct CDR3 sequences; roughly 12% are singletons. The TCR was taken from a man between 25 and 39 years old who received the YFV17D yellow fever vaccine. J is TRBJ2-7 and V is TRBV3-1; perhaps TRBD2 as D (5 bases). This specimen consisted of PBMCs, obtained on the day of the yellow fever booster vaccination. CDR3 nucleotide sequence: TGTGCCAGCAGCCAAGATCTTGGACTCGGCTACGAGCAGTACTTC. It codes for CASSQDLGLGYEQYF.